These 7 T cell receptor beta chains originate from one sample sequenced in a study of CD8 T cells in Susac syndrome. The RNA, about 0.45 to 1 ug, was put through reverse transcription using random hexamers. Using its own MiXCR run on the immunoSEQ multiplex PCR reads, TCRdb lists one record per CDR3 protein. The table has 50,000 or so distinct CDR3 sequences, 85% to 95% seen once. The sequencing input was CD8+ T cells from PBMCs. Receptor source: a human donor with multiple sclerosis.

The genes are TRBV6-6 and TRBJ1-2; D is uncertain. V was cut by 7 bases and J by 8 bases, with 11 bases left in between. This CDR3 region has 11 residues. Germline V gene lookup returns CDR1 MNHNY and CDR2 SVGAGI (reference sequence). The DNA for the CDR3 is TGTGCCAGCAACCCGGGCGGCGGCTACACCTTC. It yields the protein CASNPGGGYTF.

The J gene is TRBJ2-3, the V gene TRBV7-3; 11 bases are a match to TRBD2. From germline, CDR1 is SGHTA and CDR2 FQGTGA. The CDR3 consists of 15 residues. V lost 5 bases to trimming and J lost 6 bases; unmatched junction nucleotides: 7. The CDR3 nucleotides are TGTGCCAGCAGCCCTAGCGGGGGGTCATCTGATACGCAGTATTTT. Amino acid sequence: CASSPSGGSSDTQYF.

This clonotype was seen only once. This rearrangement joins TRBV4-1 to TRBJ2-7; 11 positions agree with TRBD1. The germline V gene has CDR1 MGHRA and CDR2 YSYEKL. This CDR3 is 16 amino acids long. With V trimmed by 4 bases and J by 6 bases, 11 bases remained unmatched. The CDR3 here is CASSRSGTGGSVEQYF. The CDR3 DNA reads as TGCGCCAGCAGCCGATCCGGGACAGGGGGTAGTGTCGAGCAGTACTTC.

The CDR3 DNA reads as TGTGCCAGCAGTTTTGTACAGGGGGCTTATGGCTACACCTTC. This codes for CASSFVQGAYGYTF. The chain uses TRBV12-3 or TRBV12-4 and TRBJ1-2, with 9 bases matching TRBD1. V lost 3 bases to trimming and J lost 5 bases; unmatched junction nucleotides: 4. There are 14 residues in the CDR3.

The chain recombines TRBV7-9 with TRBJ1-1; weak D call: TRBD1 (5 bases). The V and J ends lost 7 bases and 2 bases respectively, with 17 bases between them. CDR3 length equals 15 residues. The germline V gene has CDR1 SEHNR and CDR2 FQNEAQ (reference sequence). This CDR3 reads CASTSSGTPNTEAFF. CDR3 nucleotide sequence: TGTGCCAGCACATCTTCCGGGACGCCCAACACTGAAGCTTTCTTT.

The rearrangement uses TRBV20-1 and TRBJ1-1; a possible D gene is TRBD1 (6 bases). This CDR3 spans 16 amino acids. Deletions cut 3 bases from V and 0 bases from J, with 17 bases between. Germline CDR1 is DFQATT and CDR2 is SNEGSKA (reference sequence). The CDR3 loop reads CSARSAGGGMNTEAFF. The CDR3 nucleotides are TGCAGTGCTAGGTCTGCCGGGGGCGGGATGAACACTGAAGCTTTCTTT.

The chain links TRBV2 to TRBJ1-1; D is uncertain. The CDR3 loop spans 14 amino acids. Trimming stripped 1 base from V and 1 base from J, with 7 bases between. Germline assignment: CDR1 SNHLY and CDR2 FYNNEI. The CDR3 DNA reads as TGTGCCAGCAGTGAAGTTCTCTCGAACACTGAAGCTTTCTTT. Residues: CASSEVLSNTEAFF.